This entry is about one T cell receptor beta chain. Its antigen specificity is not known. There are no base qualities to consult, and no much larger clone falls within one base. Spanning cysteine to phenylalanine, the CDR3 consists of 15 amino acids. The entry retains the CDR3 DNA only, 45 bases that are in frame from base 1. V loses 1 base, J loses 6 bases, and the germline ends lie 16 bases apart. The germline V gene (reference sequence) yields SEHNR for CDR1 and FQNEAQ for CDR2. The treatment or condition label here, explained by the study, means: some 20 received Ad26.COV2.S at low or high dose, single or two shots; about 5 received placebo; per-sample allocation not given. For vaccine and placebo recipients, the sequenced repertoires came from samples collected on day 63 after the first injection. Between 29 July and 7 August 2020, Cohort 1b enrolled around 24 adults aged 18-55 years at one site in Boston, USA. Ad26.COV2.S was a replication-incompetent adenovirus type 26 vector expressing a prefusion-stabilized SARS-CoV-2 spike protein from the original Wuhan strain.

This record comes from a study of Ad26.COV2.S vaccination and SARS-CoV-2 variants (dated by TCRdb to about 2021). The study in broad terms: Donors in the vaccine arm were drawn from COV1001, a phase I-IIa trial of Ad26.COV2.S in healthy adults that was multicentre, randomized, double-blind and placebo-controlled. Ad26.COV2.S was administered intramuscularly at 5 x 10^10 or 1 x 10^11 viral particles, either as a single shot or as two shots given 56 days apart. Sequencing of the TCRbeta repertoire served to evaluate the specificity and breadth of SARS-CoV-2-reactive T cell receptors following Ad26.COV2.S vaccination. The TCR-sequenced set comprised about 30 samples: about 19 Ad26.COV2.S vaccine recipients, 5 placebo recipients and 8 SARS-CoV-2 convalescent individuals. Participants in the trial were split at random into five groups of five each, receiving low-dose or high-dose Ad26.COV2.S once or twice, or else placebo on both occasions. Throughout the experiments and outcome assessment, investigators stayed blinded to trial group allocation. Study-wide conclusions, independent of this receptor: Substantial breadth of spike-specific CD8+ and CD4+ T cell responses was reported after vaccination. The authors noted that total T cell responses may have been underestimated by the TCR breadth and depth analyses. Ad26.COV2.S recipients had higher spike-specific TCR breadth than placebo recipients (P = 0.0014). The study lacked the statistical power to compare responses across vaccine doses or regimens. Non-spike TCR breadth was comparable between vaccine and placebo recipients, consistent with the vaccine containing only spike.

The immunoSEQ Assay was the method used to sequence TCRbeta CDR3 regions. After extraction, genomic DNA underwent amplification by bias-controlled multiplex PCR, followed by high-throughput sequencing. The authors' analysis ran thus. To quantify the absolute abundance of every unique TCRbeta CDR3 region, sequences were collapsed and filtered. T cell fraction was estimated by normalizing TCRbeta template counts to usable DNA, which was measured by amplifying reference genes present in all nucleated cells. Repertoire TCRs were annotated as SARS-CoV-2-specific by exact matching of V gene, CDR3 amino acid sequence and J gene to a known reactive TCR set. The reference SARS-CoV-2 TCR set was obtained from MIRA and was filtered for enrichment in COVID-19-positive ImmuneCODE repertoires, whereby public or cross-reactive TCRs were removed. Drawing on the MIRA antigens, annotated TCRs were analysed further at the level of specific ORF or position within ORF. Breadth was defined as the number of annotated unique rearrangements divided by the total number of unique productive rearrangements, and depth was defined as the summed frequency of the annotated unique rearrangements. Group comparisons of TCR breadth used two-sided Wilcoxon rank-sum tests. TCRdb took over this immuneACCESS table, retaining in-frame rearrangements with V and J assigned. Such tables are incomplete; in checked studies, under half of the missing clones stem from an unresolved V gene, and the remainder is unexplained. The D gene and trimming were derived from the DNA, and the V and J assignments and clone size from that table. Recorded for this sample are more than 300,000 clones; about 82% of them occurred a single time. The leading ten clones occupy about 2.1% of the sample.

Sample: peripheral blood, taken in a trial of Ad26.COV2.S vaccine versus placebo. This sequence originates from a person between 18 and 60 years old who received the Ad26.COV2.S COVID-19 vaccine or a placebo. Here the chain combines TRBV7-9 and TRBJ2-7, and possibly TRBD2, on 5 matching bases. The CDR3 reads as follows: CASSLGRGGPLEQYF. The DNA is TGTGCCAGCAGCTTAGGAAGAGGAGGCCCCCTCGAGCAGTACTTC. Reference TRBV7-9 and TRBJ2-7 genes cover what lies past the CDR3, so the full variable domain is DTGVSQNPRHKITKRGQNVTFRCDPISEHNRLYWYRQTLGQGPEFLTYFQNEAQLEKSRLLSDRFSAERPKGSFSTLEIQRTEQGDSAMYLCASSLGRGGPLEQYFGPGTRLTVT.